The entry below describes one T cell receptor beta chain. Its antigen is not yet known. Base qualities were left out, and no much larger clone turns up one base away. V drops 1 base and J drops 1 base, leaving 13 bases in between. The germline V gene encodes CDR1 SGHTA and CDR2 FQGNSA. The CDR3 starts with the cysteine, ends with the phenylalanine, and has 16 residues. The CDR3 DNA has 48 bases and is translated from base 1. This record belongs to a study of T cells after posttransplantation cyclophosphamide listed by TCRdb under 2016. The study in broad terms: The study tracked T cell repertoire reconstitution by TRB sequencing after myeloablative bone marrow transplantation using posttransplantation cyclophosphamide as GVHD prophylaxis. Antigen receptor sequencing was done on samples from around 32 PTCy-treated patients and from 15 to 20 related bone marrow donors of those patients. Blood from all 34 PTCy patients with 1-year posttransplant specimens was subjected to TRB sequencing. In 3 patients, TRB sequencing was also performed on up to 3 more blood samples taken 2 to 5.2 years after transplant, and in a handful of patients, pretransplant blood was also TRB-sequenced. Because TRA and TRB clonality were tightly correlated in nine or ten samples, subsequent TCR analyses were focused on TRB only. Public TRB sequences were queried against a database of over 3,500 sequences associated with responses to pathogens, tumor antigens, self-antigens and alloantigens. Here is what the overall study found, with its caveats: Across roughly 48 patients, TRB clonality was highly associated with recipient CMV seropositivity and CMV reactivation, and diversity in PTCy patients was similar to diversity in CNI/methotrexate controls. The TRB repertoires of T cells infiltrating skin or the GI tract showed only limited overlap with the TRB repertoires found in blood. Donor-recipient similarity was low at 1-2 months but rose over the first year, and later blood repertoires were often dominated by donor CD8+ memory clones.

TRB sequencing used genomic DNA with the immunoSEQ assay at survey resolution or the hsTCRB kit. Regarding the original processing steps: The immunoSEQ software was used for initial read processing, and the LymphoSeq R package was used for repertoire analyses. Clonality was computed as 1 minus normalized Shannon entropy; Gini coefficient was also calculated for each TRB dataset. Phenotypes of unsorted samples were inferred by mapping TRB sequences from sorted subsets of the recipient or donor onto unsorted samples of the same recipient. TCRdb obtained this table from immuneACCESS and retained in-frame rearrangements with V and J assigned. These tables miss some clones; where compared with another copy, unresolved V genes account for less than half of the shortfall, and the remainder is unexplained. Clone size and V and J calls were adopted from that table, with D and trimming inferred from the DNA. The sample yields under 75,000 clones; roughly 95% were counted once. The ten largest make up approximately 2.7% of the sample.

On the day of marrow donation, related bone marrow donors gave peripheral blood samples. Peripheral blood and bone marrow mononuclear cells were isolated by Ficoll-Hypaque density centrifugation and were cryopreserved. The sample taken for sequencing was PBMCs. This receptor was obtained from a woman in her 30s in good health and a related stem cell transplant donor. The V gene is TRBV7-2 and the J gene is TRBJ1-2; TRBD1 is perhaps the D gene, given 5 matching bases. The nucleotides are TGTGCCAGCAGCTTAGAGGGGCCGCGACTTAACTATGGCTACACCTTC. This codes for CASSLEGPRLNYGYTF.